This section outlines one T cell receptor (beta chain) sequence together with its context. TCRdb's copy holds only in-frame clones and misses some; the assay was immunoSEQ multiplex PCR. This table holds 85,000 to 100,000 clones, roughly 79% found once. Trimming removed 1 base from V and 7 bases from J; junction bases left unmatched: 9. The CDR3 contains 15 residues. Germline V gene data show CDR1 as SGHRS and CDR2 as YFSETQ. The data stem from a study of blood T cell repertoires in COVID-19. Study context: Researchers got acute and convalescent COVID-19 samples from the United States, Italy and Spain. T cells, B-cell-depleted T cells, or PBMCs provided the cDNA or gDNA that served as material.

This chain links TRBV5-1 with TRBJ1-2; 8 nucleotides line up with TRBD1. The TCR was taken from a man older than 75 with COVID-19, enrolled during active disease. The material sequenced was peripheral blood. CDR3: CASSLSLTGAGGYTF. Written as DNA, the CDR3 is TGCGCCAGCAGCTTGTCCTTGACAGGGGCTGGTGGCTACACCTTC.